The present TCR beta chain was sequenced within a study of T cell responses to AZD1222 COVID-19 vaccine. Study-wide results and caveats: The sample set comprised mostly white British donors with more females, and clonal diversity was possibly underestimated. Among vaccine-associated CD4 TCRs, coverage spanned spike, with dominance at 160-218 and 743-854.

Profiled with immunoSEQ multiplex PCR; TCRdb holds only in-frame clones, not every one. The table shows about 180,000 clones, with about 91% occurring only once. Second-dose intervals of approximately 4 or approximately 12 weeks were pooled. This clone is a singleton in its sample. The antigen remains unidentified. Germline-derived CDR1 and CDR2 are MNHNY and SVGAGI (reference sequence). This CDR3 spans 14 amino acids. Trimming stripped 2 bases from V and 4 bases from J, with 9 bases between. Specimen: peripheral blood, collected 28 days after the second AZD1222 dose. The receptor was isolated from an adult who received the AZD1222 COVID-19 vaccine. The chain combines TRBV6-6 with TRBJ2-1, with D possibly called TRBD1 or TRBD2 (5 bases each). CDR3 sequence: CASSYEGNYNEQFF. The CDR3 DNA is TGTGCCAGCAGTTACGAGGGGAATTACAATGAGCAGTTCTTC.